Shown below are 32 T cell receptor beta chains from a single sample sequenced in a study of blood T cell repertoires in COVID-19. This table comes from immunoSEQ multiplex PCR, and its TCRdb copy is limited to in-frame clones, with some not included. The sample lists some 360,000 clones; around 90% were seen once. Sequencing input: peripheral blood. All receptors derive from a woman in her sixties with COVID-19, enrolled during active disease.

Remarks on this clone: Other nucleotide sequences from this sample produce the same CDR3. The chain uses TRBV18 and TRBJ1-2; TRBD1 matches at 9 bases. With 3 bases clipped from V and 8 bases from J, the junction kept 4 bases outside the gene matches. CDR3 length: 13 residues. Germline V gives CDR1 KGHSH, CDR2 LQKENI. The CDR3 bases are TGTGCCAGCTCACCGGACAGGGGATTGGGCTACACCTTC. It specifies CASSPDRGLGYTF.

The V gene is TRBV11-1, the J gene TRBJ2-5; TRBD1 agrees at 8 bases. Germline V gene lookup returns CDR1 SGHAT and CDR2 FQDESV (reference sequence). CDR3 length: 13 residues. The J segment lost 4 bases and the V segment lost 5 bases, leaving 3 bases of the junction unmatched. The CDR3 DNA is TGTGCCAGCAGCCGTGACAGGGGAGAGACCCAGTACTTC. Protein sequence: CASSRDRGETQYF.

In its sample, this clone was seen once. V usage is TRBV4-1 and J usage is TRBJ1-1; possible D gene TRBD1, 6 bases. This CDR3 is built from 14 residues. The germline CDR1 and CDR2 sequences are MGHRA and YSYEKL. Deletions cut 2 bases from V and 3 bases from J, with 10 bases between. The CDR3 coding sequence is TGCGCCAGCAGCCAACCGGACAGATACACTGAAGCTTTCTTT. Encoded protein: CASSQPDRYTEAFF.

The CDR3 DNA sequence: TGTGCCAGCAGCCCCTTCCGCGGTGGGGGAGGGGTCGAGAAACTGTTTTTT. Translating it yields CASSPFRGGGGVEKLFF. This chain connects TRBV7-9 to TRBJ1-4, with a possible D match to TRBD1 (5 bases). Germline CDR1 and CDR2: SEHNR and FQNEAQ (reference sequence). The CDR3 runs to 17 residues. V lost 5 bases and J lost 11, with 27 bases in between.

This clone has only a few counts. The V and J genes are TRBV28 and TRBJ1-6; possibly TRBD1 for D (6 bases). CDR3 size: 14 residues. With 6 bases removed from V and 4 bases from J, the gap between germline ends came to 10 bases. The germline V gene has CDR1 MDHEN and CDR2 SYDVKM. DNA of the CDR3: TGTGCCAGCAGGACAGGACAGTATAATTCACCCCTCCACTTT. Residues: CASRTGQYNSPLHF.

This chain joins TRBV27 and TRBJ1-6; TRBD1 matches 7 bases. Germline V gene lookup returns CDR1 MNHEY and CDR2 SMNVEV (reference sequence). This CDR3 is 14 amino acids long. J was trimmed by 10 bases and V by 6 bases; bases with no gene match: 9. CDR3 DNA: TGTGCCAGCAGCCCTGACAGGGATCGGTCACCCCTCCACTTT. Translated: CASSPDRDRSPLHF.

V usage is TRBV7-3 and J usage is TRBJ1-2; no definite D call. Germline V gives CDR1 SGHTA, CDR2 FQGTGA. CDR3 size: 13 residues. The V gene lost 5 bases and the J gene lost 5 bases, with 12 bases spanning the gap. CDR3 residues: CASSAAGGYGYTF. The CDR3 DNA is TGTGCCAGCAGCGCAGCAGGTGGTTATGGCTACACCTTC.

The chain employs TRBV18 and TRBJ2-7; D is possibly TRBD1 (5 bases). Germline CDR1 and CDR2: KGHSH and LQKENI. V was cut by 1 base and J by 3 bases, with 13 bases left in between. The CDR3 is 15 amino acids. CDR3 protein: CASSPRQGDVYEQYF. In nucleotides, the CDR3 is TGTGCCAGCTCACCACGCCAGGGCGATGTCTACGAGCAGTACTTC.

This clone came up once. The chain carries TRBV30 and TRBJ2-3; 9 bases agree with TRBD2. The CDR3 spans 17 residues. V was clipped by 0 bases and J by 2 bases; unmatched bases: 9. The germline CDR1 and CDR2 sequences are GTSNPN and SVGIG (reference sequence). The CDR3: CAWSVQASGGFTDTQYF. The CDR3 bases are TGTGCCTGGAGTGTACAGGCCAGCGGGGGGTTCACAGATACGCAGTATTTT.

The chain couples TRBV28 to TRBJ2-7; the D gene is possibly TRBD1 (6 bases). The V gene lost 6 bases and the J gene lost 3 bases, with 6 bases spanning the gap. The CDR3 length is 11 residues. The V gene's germline CDR1 is MDHEN and CDR2 SYDVKM. Here the CDR3 DNA reads TGTGCCAGCAGACAGGGCTACGAGCAGTACTTC. This translates into CASRQGYEQYF.

J is TRBJ2-7 and V is TRBV18, with D possibly TRBD2 on 6 matching bases. V was pared by 2 bases and J by 3 bases, with 11 bases between. In germline, CDR1 is KGHSH, CDR2 LQKENI. The CDR3 runs 14 residues. The CDR3 protein is CASSPEAGYYEQYF. The CDR3 coding sequence is TGTGCCAGCTCACCAGAAGCGGGCTACTACGAGCAGTACTTC.

This chain connects TRBV7-3 to TRBJ1-1, with TRBD1 identical over 7 bases. V lost 6 bases to trimming and J lost 5 bases; unmatched junction nucleotides: 6. This CDR3 is built from 13 residues. The V gene's germline CDR1 is SGHTA and CDR2 FQGTGA. The CDR3 spells CASRLQGWTEAFF. The DNA for the CDR3 is TGTGCCAGCAGACTACAGGGGTGGACTGAAGCTTTCTTT.

The CDR3 is CASRPGASYEQFF. CDR3 nucleotides: TGCGCCAGCAGACCGGGAGCTTCATATGAGCAGTTCTTC. The genes are TRBV5-1 and TRBJ2-1; perhaps TRBD2 as D (6 bases). The V and J ends lost 5 bases and 8 bases respectively, with 14 bases between them. The germline V gene encodes CDR1 SGHRS and CDR2 YFSETQ. The CDR3 loop spans 13 amino acids.

This rearrangement joins TRBV4-2 to TRBJ2-2, with TRBD1 matching 7 bases. V was clipped by 0 bases and J by 7 bases; unmatched bases: 5. The V gene's germline CDR1 is LGHNA and CDR2 YNFKEQ. The CDR3 has 15 amino acids. CDR3 amino acids: CASSQETGWGGELFF. The CDR3 DNA reads TGTGCCAGCAGCCAAGAGACAGGGTGGGGCGGGGAGCTGTTTTTT.

The chain couples TRBV4-1 to TRBJ1-5; no clear D. The CDR3 has 16 residues. The V gene lost 0 bases and the J gene lost 4 bases, with 13 bases spanning the gap. Germline V gives CDR1 MGHRA, CDR2 YSYEKL. The CDR3 sequence: CASSQEEVEWNQPQHF. In DNA, the CDR3 is TGCGCCAGCAGCCAAGAGGAGGTCGAGTGGAATCAGCCCCAGCATTTT.

A note on this clone: The same CDR3 is also encoded by other DNA sequences in this sample. V usage is TRBV5-1 and J usage is TRBJ2-1, with 9 bases matching TRBD1. After removal of 1 base from V and 4 bases from J, the junction contained 3 bases not matched to a gene. CDR1 and CDR2 (germline): SGHRS, YFSETQ. This CDR3 region has 15 residues. The CDR3 region is CASSLPGQGYNEQFF. CDR3 nucleotides: TGCGCCAGCAGCTTGCCGGGACAGGGTTACAATGAGCAGTTCTTC.

This clone rates as medium-sized. This chain connects TRBV7-9 to TRBJ1-3, with a possible D match to TRBD1 (5 bases). Per the germline V gene, CDR1 is SEHNR and CDR2 is FQNEAQ (reference sequence). Trimming took off 5 bases at V and 2 bases at J, with 10 bases between the two ends. CDR3 length: 14 residues. The CDR3 loop is CASSTPGTGNTIYF. CDR3 coding DNA: TGTGCCAGCAGCACCCCAGGGACTGGAAACACCATATATTTT.

DNA for the CDR3: TGTGCCAGCAGCCAAGTCCTGGGCAGAAACTATGGCTACACCTTC. Its translation is CASSQVLGRNYGYTF. This chain joins TRBV3-1 (or the pseudogene TRBV3-2) and TRBJ1-2; D is ambiguous. The germline gives CDR1 LGHDT, CDR2 YNNKEL (reference sequence). Trimming removed 1 base at V and 2 bases at J, with 11 bases between. CDR3 length: 15 amino acids.

The chain recombines TRBV12-3 or TRBV12-4 with TRBJ1-1; D ambiguous. Between the trimmed V and J ends, which lost 8 bases and 1 base, there was a span of 11 bases. The CDR3 length is 13 residues. The CDR3 coding sequence is TGTGCCAGCGTACCCGGGTGGAACACTGAAGCTTTCTTT. Translating gives CASVPGWNTEAFF.

The V call is TRBV4-2, the J call TRBJ1-1, with 12 bases matching TRBD1. Germline CDR1 is LGHNA and CDR2 is YNFKEQ. Losses at the gene ends were 2 bases for V and 10 bases for J; bases not matched to a gene: 5. The CDR3 totals 14 residues. The CDR3 DNA reads TGTGCCAGCAGCCAAAGGGACAGGGGGCTCGGAGCTTTCTTT. Protein product: CASSQRDRGLGAFF.

The chain recombines TRBV28 with TRBJ2-1; D possibly corresponds to TRBD1 (7 bases). Trimming took off 3 bases at V and 15 bases at J, with 18 bases between the two ends. The germline gives CDR1 MDHEN, CDR2 SYDVKM. This CDR3 is built from 13 residues. The CDR3 DNA follows: TGTGCCAGCAGTTTCGGCCAGGGGGGTGTGTGGTTCTTC. Translated, it gives CASSFGQGGVWFF.

The table lists this clone with a count of one. The chain recombines TRBV7-9 with TRBJ1-2; 10 nucleotides line up with TRBD1. This CDR3 contains 15 residues. Germline CDR1 SEHNR, CDR2 FQNEAQ (reference sequence). Unmatched junction bases numbered 11, after V lost 5 bases and J lost 8 bases. The CDR3 spells CASSLSGTGVQGYTF. CDR3 DNA: TGTGCCAGCAGCCTTTCCGGGACAGGGGTTCAGGGCTACACCTTC.

V usage is TRBV18 and J usage is TRBJ1-1; D unclear. Trimming removed 3 bases from V and 0 bases from J, with 11 bases in between. CDR1 is KGHSH, CDR2 LQKENI, per germline. The CDR3 extends over 15 amino acids. The CDR3 region has the DNA TGTGCCAGCTCACCTCCCGACAAACTGAACACTGAAGCTTTCTTT. As protein: CASSPPDKLNTEAFF.

Turning to this clone: This sample includes further DNA sequences coding for the same CDR3. The rearrangement joins TRBV18 to TRBJ1-1; weak D call: TRBD1 (5 bases). The length of the CDR3 is 13 residues. Germline CDR1 and CDR2: KGHSH and LQKENI. Trimming removed 6 bases at V and 2 bases at J, with 10 bases between. The CDR3 coding sequence is TGTGCCAGCTCCCTCGACAGAAACACTGAAGCTTTCTTT. Protein: CASSLDRNTEAFF.

The chain couples TRBV7-9 to TRBJ2-7, with 7 bases identical to TRBD1. The germline V gene encodes CDR1 SEHNR and CDR2 FQNEAQ (reference sequence). This CDR3 has 14 amino acids. Trimming removed 4 bases from V and 2 bases from J; junction bases left unmatched: 5. CDR3 nucleotide sequence: TGTGCCAGCAGCTCCGGGGACAGTCCCTACGAGCAGTACTTC. This codes for CASSSGDSPYEQYF.

As regards this clone: The junction differs from germline at one of its ends, possibly a read error. This sequence joins TRBV11-2 and TRBJ1-1; D might be TRBD1 (5 bases). Germline V gene lookup returns CDR1 SGHAT and CDR2 FQNNGV. This CDR3 comprises 9 residues. The CDR3 DNA reads as TGTGCCAGCAGCCCCAGCGGGGGCTTT. Amino acid sequence: CASSPSGGF.

This sequence joins TRBV5-1 and TRBJ1-1; D remains ambiguous. Between the trimmed V and J ends, which lost 4 bases and 1 base, there was a span of 14 bases. The CDR3 is made up of 15 amino acids. CDR1 is SGHRS, CDR2 YFSETQ, per germline. CDR3 amino acids: CASSEGAAGNTEAFF. DNA for the CDR3: TGCGCCAGCAGCGAGGGAGCAGCCGGGAACACTGAAGCTTTCTTT.

J is TRBJ2-2 and V is TRBV5-1; D uncertain. The germline V and J ends were trimmed by 0 bases and 3 bases, with 3 bases remaining between them. Germline V gives CDR1 SGHRS, CDR2 YFSETQ. The CDR3 runs to 13 residues. CDR3 sequence (DNA): TGCGCCAGCAGCTTGGACTACACCGGGGAGCTGTTTTTT. It encodes CASSLDYTGELFF.

This chain links TRBV6-5 with TRBJ1-2; no clear D. The CDR3 has 15 residues. Germline V lookup: CDR1 MNHEY, CDR2 SVGAGI. The V end lost 7 bases, the J end lost 4 bases, and 19 bases lay between the germline ends. CDR3 coding DNA: TGTGCCAGCACCCGAGGACGGGGATACTTCTATGGCTACACCTTC. Its protein is CASTRGRGYFYGYTF.

The chain carries TRBV7-3 and TRBJ2-2; 8 nucleotides match TRBD1. CDR1 and CDR2 from the germline V gene are SGHTA and FQGTGA. After removal of 5 bases from V and 6 bases from J, the junction contained 5 bases not matched to a gene. The CDR3 consists of 14 residues. The CDR3 coding sequence is TGTGCCAGCAGCAAACTACAGGGGGCCGGGGAGCTGTTTTTT. It is translated as CASSKLQGAGELFF.

In its sample, this clone was seen once. V gene TRBV5-1 combines with J gene TRBJ1-1; no reliable D call. CDR1 SGHRS and CDR2 YFSETQ come from the germline V gene. The CDR3 length is 14 residues. The V end lost 4 bases, the J end lost 11 bases, and 21 bases lay between the germline ends. The CDR3 protein is CASSLAGDSVEAFF. Written as DNA, the CDR3 is TGCGCCAGCAGCCTCGCCGGGGATTCCGTAGAGGCTTTCTTT.

This sequence joins TRBV7-3 and TRBJ2-1; the D gene is possibly TRBD1 (5 bases). The V gene lost 2 bases and the J gene lost 6 bases, with 8 bases spanning the gap. The CDR3 consists of 13 residues. CDR1 and CDR2 from the germline V gene are SGHTA and FQGTGA. The CDR3 sequence: CASSLYRGNEQFF. For the CDR3, the DNA is TGTGCCAGCAGCTTATATAGGGGCAATGAGCAGTTCTTC.